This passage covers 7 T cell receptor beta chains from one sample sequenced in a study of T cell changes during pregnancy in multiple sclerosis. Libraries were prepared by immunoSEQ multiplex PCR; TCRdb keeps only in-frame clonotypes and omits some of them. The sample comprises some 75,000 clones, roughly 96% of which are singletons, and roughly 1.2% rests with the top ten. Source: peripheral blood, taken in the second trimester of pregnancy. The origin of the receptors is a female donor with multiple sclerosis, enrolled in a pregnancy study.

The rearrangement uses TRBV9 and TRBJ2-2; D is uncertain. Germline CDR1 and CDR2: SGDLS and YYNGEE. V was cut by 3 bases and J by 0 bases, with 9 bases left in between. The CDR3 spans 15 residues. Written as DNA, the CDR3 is TGTGCCAGCAGCGCAACACCCTCGAACACCGGGGAGCTGTTTTTT. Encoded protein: CASSATPSNTGELFF.

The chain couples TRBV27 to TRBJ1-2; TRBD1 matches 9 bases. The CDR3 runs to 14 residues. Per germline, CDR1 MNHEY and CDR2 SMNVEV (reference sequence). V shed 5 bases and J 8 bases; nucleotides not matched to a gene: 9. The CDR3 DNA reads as TGTGCCAGCAGTATGTCCGGGACAGGGTCCGGCTACACCTTC. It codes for CASSMSGTGSGYTF.

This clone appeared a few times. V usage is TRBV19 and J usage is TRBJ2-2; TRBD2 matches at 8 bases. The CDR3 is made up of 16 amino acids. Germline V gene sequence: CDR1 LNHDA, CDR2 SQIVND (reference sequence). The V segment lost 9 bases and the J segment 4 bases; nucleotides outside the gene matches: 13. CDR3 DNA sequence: TGTGCCAGCACGGGTCTAGCGGGCGGGGGCACCGGGGAGCTGTTTTTT. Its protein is CASTGLAGGGTGELFF.

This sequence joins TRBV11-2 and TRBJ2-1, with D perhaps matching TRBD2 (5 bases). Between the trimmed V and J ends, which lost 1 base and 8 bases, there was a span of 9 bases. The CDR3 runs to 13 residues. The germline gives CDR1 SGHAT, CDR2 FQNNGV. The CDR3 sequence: CASSLGSGYEQFF. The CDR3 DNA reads TGTGCCAGCAGCTTAGGAAGCGGCTATGAGCAGTTCTTC. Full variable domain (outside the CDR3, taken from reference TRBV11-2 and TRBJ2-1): EAGVAQSPRYKIIEKRQSVAFWCNPISGHATLYWYQQILGQGPKLLIQFQNNGVVDDSQLPKDRFSAERLKGVDSTLKIQPAKLEDSAVYLCASSLGSGYEQFFGPGTRLTVL.

The CDR3: CASSGQVQGTLRRGYGYTF. CDR3 DNA sequence: TGCGCCAGCAGTGGCCAAGTACAGGGTACCCTCAGGAGAGGATATGGCTACACCTTC. This chain connects TRBV4-1 to TRBJ1-2, with D tentatively TRBD1 (6 bases). V was cut by 6 bases and J by 5 bases, with 31 bases left in between. The CDR3 length is 19 residues. CDR1 is MGHRA, CDR2 YSYEKL, per germline.

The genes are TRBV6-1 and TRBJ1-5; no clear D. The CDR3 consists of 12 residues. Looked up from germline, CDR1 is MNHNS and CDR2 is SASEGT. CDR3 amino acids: CASKVGRQPQHF. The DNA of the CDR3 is TGTGCTTCTAAAGTGGGCCGCCAGCCCCAGCATTTT.

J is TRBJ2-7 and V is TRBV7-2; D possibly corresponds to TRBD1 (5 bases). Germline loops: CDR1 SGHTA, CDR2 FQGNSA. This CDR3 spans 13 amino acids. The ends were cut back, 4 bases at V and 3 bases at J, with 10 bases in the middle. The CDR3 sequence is CASSSDSSYEQYF. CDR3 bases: TGTGCCAGCAGCTCAGACAGTAGCTACGAGCAGTACTTC.